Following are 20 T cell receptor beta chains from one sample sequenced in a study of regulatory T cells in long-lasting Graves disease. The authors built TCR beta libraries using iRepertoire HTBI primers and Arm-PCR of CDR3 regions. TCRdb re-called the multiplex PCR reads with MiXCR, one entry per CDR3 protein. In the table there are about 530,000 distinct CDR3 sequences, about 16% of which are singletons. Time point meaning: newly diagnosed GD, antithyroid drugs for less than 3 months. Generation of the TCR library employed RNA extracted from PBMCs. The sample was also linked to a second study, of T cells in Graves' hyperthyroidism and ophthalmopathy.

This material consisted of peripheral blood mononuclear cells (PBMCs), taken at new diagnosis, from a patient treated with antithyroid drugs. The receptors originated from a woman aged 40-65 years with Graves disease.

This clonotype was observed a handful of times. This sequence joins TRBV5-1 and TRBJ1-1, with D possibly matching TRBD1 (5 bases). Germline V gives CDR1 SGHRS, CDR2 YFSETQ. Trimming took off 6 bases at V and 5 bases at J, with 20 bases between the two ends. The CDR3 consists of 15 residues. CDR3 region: CASKDGGFPVTEAFF. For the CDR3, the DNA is TGCGCCAGCAAGGACGGGGGTTTTCCTGTGACTGAAGCTTTCTTT.

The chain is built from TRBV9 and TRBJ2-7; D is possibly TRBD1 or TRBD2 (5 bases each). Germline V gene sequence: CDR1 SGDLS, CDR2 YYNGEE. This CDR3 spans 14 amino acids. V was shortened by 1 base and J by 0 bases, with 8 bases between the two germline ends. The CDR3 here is CASSVIGGSYEQYF. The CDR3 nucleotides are TGTGCCAGCAGCGTAATTGGGGGCTCCTACGAGCAGTACTTC.

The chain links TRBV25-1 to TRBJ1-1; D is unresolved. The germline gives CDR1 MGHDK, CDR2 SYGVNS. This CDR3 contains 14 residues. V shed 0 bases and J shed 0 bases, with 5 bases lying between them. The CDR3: CASSEYTMNTEAFF. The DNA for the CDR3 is TGTGCCAGCAGTGAATACACGATGAACACTGAAGCTTTCTTT.

The CDR3 nucleotides are TGTGCCAGCACCATAGGACAGGCGAACACTGAAGCTTTCTTT. It encodes CASTIGQANTEAFF. This chain joins TRBV6-1 and TRBJ1-1; 7 positions agree with TRBD1. V lost 7 bases and J lost 1; bases outside the gene matches: 6. The CDR3 is made up of 14 amino acids. Germline CDR1 MNHNS, CDR2 SASEGT.

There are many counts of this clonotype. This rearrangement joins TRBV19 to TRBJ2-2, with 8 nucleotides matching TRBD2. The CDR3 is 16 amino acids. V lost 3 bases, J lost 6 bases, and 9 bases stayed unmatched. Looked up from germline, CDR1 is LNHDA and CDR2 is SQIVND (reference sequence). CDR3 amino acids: CASSILSGINSGELFF. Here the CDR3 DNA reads TGTGCCAGTAGTATCCTTAGCGGGATCAATTCCGGGGAGCTGTTTTTT.

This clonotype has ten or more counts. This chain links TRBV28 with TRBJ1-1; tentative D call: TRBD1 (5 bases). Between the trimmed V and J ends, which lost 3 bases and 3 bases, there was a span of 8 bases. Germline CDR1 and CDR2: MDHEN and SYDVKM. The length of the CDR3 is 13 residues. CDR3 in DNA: TGTGCCAGCAGTTTTCAGGGACACACTGAAGCTTTCTTT. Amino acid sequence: CASSFQGHTEAFF.

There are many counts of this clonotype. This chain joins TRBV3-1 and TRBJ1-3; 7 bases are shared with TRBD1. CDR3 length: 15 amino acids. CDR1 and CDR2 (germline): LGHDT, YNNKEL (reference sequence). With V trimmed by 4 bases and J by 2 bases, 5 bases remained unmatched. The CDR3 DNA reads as TGTGCCAGCAGCCTTCGACAGGGTGCTGGAAACACCATATATTTT. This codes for CASSLRQGAGNTIYF.

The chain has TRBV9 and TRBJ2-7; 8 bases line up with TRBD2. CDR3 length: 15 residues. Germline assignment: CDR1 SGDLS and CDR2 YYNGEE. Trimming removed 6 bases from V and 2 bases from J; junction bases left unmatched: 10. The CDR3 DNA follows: TGTGCCAGCACCCGGGGGGCGGGGGGTCCCTACGAGCAGTACTTC. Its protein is CASTRGAGGPYEQYF.

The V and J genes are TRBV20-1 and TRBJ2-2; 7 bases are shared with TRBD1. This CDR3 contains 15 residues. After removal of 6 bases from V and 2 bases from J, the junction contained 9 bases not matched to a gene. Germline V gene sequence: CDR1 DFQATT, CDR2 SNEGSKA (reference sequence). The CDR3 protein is CSARGQSFNTGELFF. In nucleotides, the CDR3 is TGCAGTGCCCGGGGACAGTCCTTTAACACCGGGGAGCTGTTTTTT.

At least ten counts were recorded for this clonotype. CDR3 region: CASSKDRVNSGNTIYF. The DNA of the CDR3 is TGTGCCAGCAGCAAGGACAGGGTGAACTCTGGAAACACCATATATTTT. The chain employs TRBV7-6 and TRBJ1-3, with TRBD1 matching over 8 bases. Germline V gives CDR1 SGHVS, CDR2 FNYEAQ. CDR3 length: 16 residues. Trimming cost V 5 bases and J 0 bases; bases outside gene matches: 6.

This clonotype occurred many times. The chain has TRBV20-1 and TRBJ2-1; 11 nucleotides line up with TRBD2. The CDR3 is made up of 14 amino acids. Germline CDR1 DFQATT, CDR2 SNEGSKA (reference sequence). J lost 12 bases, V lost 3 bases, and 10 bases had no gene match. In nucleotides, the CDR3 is TGCAGTGCTAGGGGGGTAGCGGGGGGGTCAATGCAGTTCTTC. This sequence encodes CSARGVAGGSMQFF.

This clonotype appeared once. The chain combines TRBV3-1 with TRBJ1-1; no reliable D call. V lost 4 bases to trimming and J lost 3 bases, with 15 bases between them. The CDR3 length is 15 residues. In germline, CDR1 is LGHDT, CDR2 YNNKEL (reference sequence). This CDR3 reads CASSPTGRAHTEAFF. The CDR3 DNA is TGTGCCAGCAGCCCCACTGGGAGGGCACACACTGAAGCTTTCTTT.

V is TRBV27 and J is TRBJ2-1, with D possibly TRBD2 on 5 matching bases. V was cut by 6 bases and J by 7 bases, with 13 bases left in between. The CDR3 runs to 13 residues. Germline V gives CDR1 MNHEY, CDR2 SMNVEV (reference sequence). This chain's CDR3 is CASRQLGWNEQFF. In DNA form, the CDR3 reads TGTGCCAGCAGACAACTAGGCTGGAATGAGCAGTTCTTC.

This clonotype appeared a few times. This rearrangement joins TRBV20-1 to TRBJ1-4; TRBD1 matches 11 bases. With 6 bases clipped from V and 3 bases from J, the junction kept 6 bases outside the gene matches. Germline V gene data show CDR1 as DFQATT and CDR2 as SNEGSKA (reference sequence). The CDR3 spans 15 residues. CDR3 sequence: CSASGTGGANEKLFF. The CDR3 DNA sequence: TGCAGTGCGTCGGGGACAGGGGGGGCTAATGAAAAACTGTTTTTT.

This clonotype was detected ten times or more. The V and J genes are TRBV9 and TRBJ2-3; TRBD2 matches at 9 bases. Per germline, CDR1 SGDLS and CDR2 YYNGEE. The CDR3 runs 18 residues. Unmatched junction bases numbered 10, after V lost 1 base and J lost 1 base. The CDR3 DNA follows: TGTGCCAGCAGCGTATCTAGCGGGGCTGCGAGGGGCACAGATACGCAGTATTTT. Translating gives CASSVSSGAARGTDTQYF.

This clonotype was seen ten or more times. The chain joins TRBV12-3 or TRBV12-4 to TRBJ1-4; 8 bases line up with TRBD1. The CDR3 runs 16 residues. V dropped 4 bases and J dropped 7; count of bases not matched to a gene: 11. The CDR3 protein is CASSSISGGGGEKLFF. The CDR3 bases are TGTGCCAGCAGTTCCATCTCAGGGGGCGGTGGTGAAAAACTGTTTTTT.

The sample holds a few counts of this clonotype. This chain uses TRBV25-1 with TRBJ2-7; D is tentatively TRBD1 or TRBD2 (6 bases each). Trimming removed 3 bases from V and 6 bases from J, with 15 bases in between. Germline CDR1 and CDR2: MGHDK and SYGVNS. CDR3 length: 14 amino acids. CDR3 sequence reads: CASSDVWGASEQYF. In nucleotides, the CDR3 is TGTGCCAGCAGTGACGTATGGGGGGCGAGCGAGCAGTACTTC.

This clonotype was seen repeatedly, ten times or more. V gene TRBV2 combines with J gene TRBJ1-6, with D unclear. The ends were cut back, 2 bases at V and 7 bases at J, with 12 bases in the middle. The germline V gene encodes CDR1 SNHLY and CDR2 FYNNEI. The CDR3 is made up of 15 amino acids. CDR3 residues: CASSEKSLGNSPLHF. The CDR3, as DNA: TGTGCCAGCAGTGAAAAATCGCTTGGGAATTCACCCCTCCACTTT.

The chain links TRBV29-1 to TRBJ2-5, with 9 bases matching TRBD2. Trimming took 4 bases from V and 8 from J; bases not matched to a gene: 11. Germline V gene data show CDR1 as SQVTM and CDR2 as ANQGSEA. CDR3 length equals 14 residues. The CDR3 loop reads CSVVREGSLGTQYF. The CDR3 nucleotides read TGCAGCGTTGTGCGGGAGGGATCCTTGGGAACCCAGTACTTC.

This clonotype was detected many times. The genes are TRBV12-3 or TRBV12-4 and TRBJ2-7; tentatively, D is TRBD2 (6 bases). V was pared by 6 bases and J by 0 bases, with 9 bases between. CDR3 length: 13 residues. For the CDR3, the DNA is TGTGCCAGCAGCAGGAGGGGCTCCTACGAGCAGTACTTC. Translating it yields CASSRRGSYEQYF.